The source of this T cell receptor beta chain is a study of read filtering for tumor transcriptome and immune sequencing. CDR3 length equals 15 residues. The ends were cut back, 7 bases at V and 7 bases at J, with 20 bases in the middle. CDR1 and CDR2 from the germline V gene are MNHEY and SVGEGT. This clonotype was seen only a few times. From 400 to 450 ng of RNA, a library with molecular barcoded alpha/delta and beta/gamma adaptors was made. In TCRdb, the reads were re-called with MiXCR into one record per CDR3 protein. This sample has fewer than 50,000 distinct CDR3 sequences, with roughly 13% found just once.

The chain uses TRBV6-2 or TRBV6-3 and TRBJ2-1; D might be TRBD2 (6 bases). Sequenced material: a population of CD138-negative cells sorted from bone marrow. This TCR was recovered from a donor aged 40 or over with multiple myeloma. The CDR3 reads CASTKGNSGGNEQFF. In nucleotides, the CDR3 is TGTGCCAGCACCAAGGGGAATAGCGGTGGTAATGAGCAGTTCTTC.